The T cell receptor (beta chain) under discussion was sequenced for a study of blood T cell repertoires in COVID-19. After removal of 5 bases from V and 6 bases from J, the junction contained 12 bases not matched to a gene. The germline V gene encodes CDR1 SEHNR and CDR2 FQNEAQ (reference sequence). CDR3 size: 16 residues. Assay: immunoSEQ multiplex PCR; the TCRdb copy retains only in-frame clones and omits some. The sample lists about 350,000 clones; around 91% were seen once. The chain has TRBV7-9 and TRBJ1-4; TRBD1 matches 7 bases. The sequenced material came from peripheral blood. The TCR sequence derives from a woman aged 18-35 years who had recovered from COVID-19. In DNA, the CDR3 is TGTGCCAGCAGCCCCTTACCGGGACAGCGAGATGAAAAACTGTTTTTT. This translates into CASSPLPGQRDEKLFF.